Given below is one T cell receptor beta chain in context. This entry is derived from a study of blood T cell repertoires in COVID-19. V shed 3 bases, J shed 2 bases, and the junction held 4 bases outside the gene matches. CDR1 and CDR2 (germline): SGHVS, FQNEAQ. This CDR3 is built from 16 residues. Sequenced by immunoSEQ multiplex PCR; TCRdb stores in-frame clones only, minus some. The sample lists about 170,000 clones, about 88% seen once, with 2% to 3% in the top ten. The sequence came from a woman at least 80 years old with COVID-19, enrolled during active disease. This chain connects TRBV7-8 to TRBJ2-1, with 10 bases matching TRBD2. Sequencing was carried out using peripheral blood. The CDR3 DNA is TGTGCCAGCAGCTTGTTCGGGACTAGCGCCTACAATGAGCAGTTCTTC. It is translated as CASSLFGTSAYNEQFF. Complete variable domain (other parts from reference TRBV7-8 and TRBJ2-1): GAGVSQSPRYKVAKRGQDVALRCDPISGHVSLFWYQQALGQGPEFLTYFQNEAQLDKSGLPSDRFFAERPEGSVSTLKIQRTQQEDSAVYLCASSLFGTSAYNEQFFGPGTRLTVL.